The rows below give T cell receptor beta chains drawn from one sample of a study of blood T cell repertoires in COVID-19. TCRdb keeps only in-frame clones here, not all; method: immunoSEQ multiplex PCR. The sample includes hundreds of thousands of clones, approximately 90% of them seen just once. The sequenced material came from PBMCs or T cells enriched from blood (not recorded which). The source of these receptors is a man between 18 and 35 years old who had recovered from COVID-19. Each CDR3 is given with its conserved first and last residue. The order of the fields is J gene, D gene, V gene, CDR3 protein. D genes are given only for firm matches.

>TRBJ2-7|TRBD1|TRBV18
CASSPNGQGAVEQYF
>TRBJ1-2|.|TRBV12-5
CASGLGETLYGYTF
>TRBJ2-5|TRBD1|TRBV5-1
CASSLARGLGETQYF
>TRBJ2-2|.|TRBV6-5
CASSYSVRGGAGELFF
>TRBJ2-3|.|TRBV6-2/TRBV6-3
CASSYSATEPLTQYF
>TRBJ2-4|TRBD2|TRBV4-2
CASSQETSATWGNIQYF
>TRBJ2-5|TRBD1|TRBV7-9
CASSGQGETETQYF
>TRBJ2-1|.|TRBV2
CASSEEAVDEQFF
>TRBJ1-5|.|TRBV3-1/TRBV3-2
CASSQNPSPPGKQPQHF
>TRBJ2-1|.|TRBV30
CALPRGEGGSSYNEQFF
>TRBJ2-1|.|TRBV7-2
CASSPGGGTYNEQFF
>TRBJ2-4|.|TRBV27
CASSLIGVKPDIQYF
>TRBJ1-2|.|TRBV28
CASSSGGQTYGYTF
>TRBJ2-6|TRBD1|TRBV19
CASSMGQGASGANVLTF
>TRBJ2-7|.|TRBV7-2
CASSLQGWDEQYF
>TRBJ1-5|.|TRBV6-5
CASSPGSAQPQHF
>TRBJ1-3|.|TRBV1
CTSSQDGLREGRGNTIYF
>TRBJ2-2|TRBD2|TRBV19
CASRTSGYQIGELFF
>TRBJ2-7|.|TRBV19
CASSPTVSYEQYF
>TRBJ2-3|TRBD2|TRBV7-6
CASSLDLSGGTADTQYF
>TRBJ2-2|TRBD1|TRBV7-9
CASSWAGGNTGELFF
>TRBJ2-7|.|TRBV19
CASSIDTISYEQYF
>TRBJ1-2|TRBD1|TRBV2
CASSGSTGANYGYTF
>TRBJ1-1|TRBD1|TRBV7-8
CASSFFRDRAEAFF
>TRBJ1-1|.|TRBV5-6
CASPWFREPMNTEAFF
>TRBJ2-3|TRBD2|TRBV9
CASSVDGLAGGRSADTQYF
>TRBJ1-5|TRBD1|TRBV10-3
CAISAGQRFEPQHF